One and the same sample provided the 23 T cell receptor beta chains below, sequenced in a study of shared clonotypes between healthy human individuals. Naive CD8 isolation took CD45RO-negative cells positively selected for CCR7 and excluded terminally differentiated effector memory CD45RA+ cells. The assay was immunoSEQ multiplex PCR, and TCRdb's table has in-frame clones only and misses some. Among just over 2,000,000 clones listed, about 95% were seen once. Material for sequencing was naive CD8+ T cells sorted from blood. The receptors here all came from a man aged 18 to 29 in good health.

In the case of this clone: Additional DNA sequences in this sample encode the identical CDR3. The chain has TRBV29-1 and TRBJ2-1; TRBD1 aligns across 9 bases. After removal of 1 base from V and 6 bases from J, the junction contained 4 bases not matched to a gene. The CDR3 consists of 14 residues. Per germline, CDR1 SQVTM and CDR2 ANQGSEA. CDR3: CSVEGDRVGNEQFF. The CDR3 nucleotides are TGCAGCGTTGAAGGGGACAGGGTAGGCAATGAGCAGTTCTTC.

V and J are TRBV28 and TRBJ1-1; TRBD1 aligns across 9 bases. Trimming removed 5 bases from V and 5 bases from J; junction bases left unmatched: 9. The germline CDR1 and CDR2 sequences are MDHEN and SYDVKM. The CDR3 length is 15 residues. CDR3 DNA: TGTGCCAGCAGTGAAAGACAGGGGGAGTGGACTGAAGCTTTCTTT. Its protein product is CASSERQGEWTEAFF.

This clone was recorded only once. This CDR3 reads CASSFSLSDNQPQHF. CDR3 DNA sequence: TGTGCCAGCAGCTTTAGTTTATCCGACAATCAGCCCCAGCATTTT. This chain connects TRBV5-6 to TRBJ1-5, with no clear D. This CDR3 is built from 15 residues. Per germline, CDR1 SGHDT and CDR2 YYEEEE. Between the trimmed V and J ends, which lost 2 bases and 3 bases, there was a span of 12 bases.

Here the CDR3 reads CASSPARGGYEQYF. CDR3 in DNA: TGCGCCAGCAGCCCAGCACGGGGTGGCTACGAGCAGTACTTC. J is TRBJ2-7 and V is TRBV4-1; TRBD2 might be the D (5 bases). Germline CDR1 MGHRA, CDR2 YSYEKL. There are 14 residues in the CDR3. V dropped 4 bases and J dropped 3 bases, with 13 bases sitting between them.

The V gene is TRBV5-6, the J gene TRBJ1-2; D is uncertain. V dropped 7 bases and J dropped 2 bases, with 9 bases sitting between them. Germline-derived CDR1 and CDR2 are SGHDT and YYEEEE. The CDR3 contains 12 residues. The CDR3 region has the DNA TGTGCCAGCCGACCGGGGAACTATGGCTACACCTTC. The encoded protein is CASRPGNYGYTF.

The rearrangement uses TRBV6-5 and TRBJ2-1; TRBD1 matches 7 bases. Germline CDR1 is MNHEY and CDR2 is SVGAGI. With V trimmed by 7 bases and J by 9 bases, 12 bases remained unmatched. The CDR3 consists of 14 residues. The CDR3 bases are TGTGCCAGCACCTACGCAGGGGGAGTAAGTGAGCAGTTCTTC. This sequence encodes CASTYAGGVSEQFF.

The CDR3 sequence is CASSAQLGSSYEQYF. CDR3 coding DNA: TGTGCCAGCAGCGCCCAGTTGGGTAGCTCCTACGAGCAGTACTTC. The chain uses TRBV5-6 and TRBJ2-7; D is ambiguous. V lost 4 bases, J lost 0 bases, and 14 bases lay in between. This CDR3 has 15 amino acids. Per the germline V gene, CDR1 is SGHDT and CDR2 is YYEEEE.

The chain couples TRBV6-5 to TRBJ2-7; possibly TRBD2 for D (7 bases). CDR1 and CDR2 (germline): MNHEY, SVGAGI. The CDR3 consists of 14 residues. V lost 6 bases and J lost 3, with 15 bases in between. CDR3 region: CASSQAGAFYEQYF. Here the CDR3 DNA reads TGTGCCAGCAGCCAGGCGGGGGCCTTCTACGAGCAGTACTTC.

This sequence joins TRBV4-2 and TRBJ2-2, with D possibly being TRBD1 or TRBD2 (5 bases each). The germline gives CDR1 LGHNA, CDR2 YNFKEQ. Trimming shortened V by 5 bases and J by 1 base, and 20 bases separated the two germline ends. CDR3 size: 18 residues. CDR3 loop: CASSFGTALAWNTGELFF. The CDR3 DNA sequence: TGTGCCAGCAGCTTCGGGACGGCCCTCGCGTGGAACACCGGGGAGCTGTTTTTT.

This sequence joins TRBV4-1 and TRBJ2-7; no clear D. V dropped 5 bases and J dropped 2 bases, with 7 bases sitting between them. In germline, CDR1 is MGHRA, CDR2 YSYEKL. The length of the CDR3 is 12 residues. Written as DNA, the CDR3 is TGCGCCAGCAGCGGATCTACCTACGAGCAGTACTTC. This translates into CASSGSTYEQYF.

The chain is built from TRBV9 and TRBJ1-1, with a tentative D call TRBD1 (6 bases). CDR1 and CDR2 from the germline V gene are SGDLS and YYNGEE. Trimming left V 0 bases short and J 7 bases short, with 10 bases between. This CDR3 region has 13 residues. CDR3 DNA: TGTGCCAGCAGCGTAGCAGGGGCGGGTGAAGCTTTCTTT. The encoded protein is CASSVAGAGEAFF.

The CDR3 sequence: CASSPEGVLSYNEQFF. CDR3 nucleotide sequence: TGTGCCAGCAGCCCGGAGGGAGTTCTTTCCTACAATGAGCAGTTCTTC. This chain uses TRBV13 with TRBJ2-1, with D possibly TRBD2 on 6 matching bases. Trimming cost V 5 bases and J 1 base, with 15 bases left between them. The germline V gene has CDR1 PRHDT and CDR2 FYEKMQ (reference sequence). This CDR3 has 16 residues.

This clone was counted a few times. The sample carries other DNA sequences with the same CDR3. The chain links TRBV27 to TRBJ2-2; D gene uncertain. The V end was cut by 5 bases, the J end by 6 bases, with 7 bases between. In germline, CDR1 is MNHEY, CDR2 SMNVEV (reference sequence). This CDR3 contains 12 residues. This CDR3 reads CASSPLAGELFF. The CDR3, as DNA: TGTGCCAGCAGTCCCCTAGCCGGGGAGCTGTTTTTT.

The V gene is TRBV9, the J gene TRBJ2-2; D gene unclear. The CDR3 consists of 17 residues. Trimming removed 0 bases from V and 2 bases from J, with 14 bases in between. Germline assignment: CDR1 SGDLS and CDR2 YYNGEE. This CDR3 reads CASSVGPLGVNTGELFF. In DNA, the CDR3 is TGTGCCAGCAGCGTAGGCCCCCTAGGAGTTAACACCGGGGAGCTGTTTTTT. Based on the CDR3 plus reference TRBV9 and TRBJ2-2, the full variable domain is DSGVTQTPKHLITATGQRVTLRCSPRSGDLSVYWYQQSLDQGLQFLIQYYNGEERAKGNILERFSAQQFPDLHSELNLSSLELGDSALYFCASSVGPLGVNTGELFFGEGSRLTVL.

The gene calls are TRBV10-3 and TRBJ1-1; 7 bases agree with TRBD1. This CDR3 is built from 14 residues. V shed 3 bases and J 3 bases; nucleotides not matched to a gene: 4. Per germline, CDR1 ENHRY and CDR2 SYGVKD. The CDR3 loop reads CAISDSTGHTEAFF. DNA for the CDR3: TGTGCCATCAGTGACTCGACAGGGCACACTGAAGCTTTCTTT.

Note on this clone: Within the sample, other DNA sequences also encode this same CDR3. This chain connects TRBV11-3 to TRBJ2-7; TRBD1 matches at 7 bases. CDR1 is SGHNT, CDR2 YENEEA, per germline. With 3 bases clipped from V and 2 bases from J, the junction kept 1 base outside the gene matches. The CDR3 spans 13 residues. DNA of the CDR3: TGTGCCAGCAGCTTGGGGACAGCCTACGAGCAGTACTTC. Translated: CASSLGTAYEQYF.

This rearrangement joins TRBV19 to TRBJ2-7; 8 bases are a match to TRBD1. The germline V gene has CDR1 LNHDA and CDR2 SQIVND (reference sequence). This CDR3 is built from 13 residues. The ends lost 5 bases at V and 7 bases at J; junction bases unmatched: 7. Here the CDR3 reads CASSPTRDREQYF. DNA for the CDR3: TGTGCCAGTAGTCCTACCCGGGACAGGGAGCAGTACTTC. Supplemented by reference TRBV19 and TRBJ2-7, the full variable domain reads DGGITQSPKYLFRKEGQNVTLSCEQNLNHDAMYWYRQDPGQGLRLIYYSQIVNDFQKGDIAEGYSVSREKKESFPLTVTSAQKNPTAFYLCASSPTRDREQYFGPGTRLTVT.

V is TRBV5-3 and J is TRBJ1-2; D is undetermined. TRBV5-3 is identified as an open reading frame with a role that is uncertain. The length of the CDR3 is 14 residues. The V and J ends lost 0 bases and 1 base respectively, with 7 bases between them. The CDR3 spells CARSLEPHNYGYTF. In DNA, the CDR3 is TGTGCCAGAAGCTTGGAGCCTCATAACTATGGCTACACCTTC.

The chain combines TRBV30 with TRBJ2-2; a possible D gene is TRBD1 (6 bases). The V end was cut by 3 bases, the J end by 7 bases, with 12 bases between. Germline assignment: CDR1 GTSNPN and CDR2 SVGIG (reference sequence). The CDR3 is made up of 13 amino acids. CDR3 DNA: TGTGCCTGGAGCTGGACAGCAGTCGGGGAGCTGTTTTTT. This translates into CAWSWTAVGELFF.

CDR3 sequence: CASSPPGRTNNSPLHF. CDR3 DNA: TGTGCCAGCAGCCCCCCCGGACGTACAAATAATTCACCCCTCCACTTT. The rearrangement links TRBV7-9 to TRBJ1-6; D remains unclear. The CDR3 consists of 16 residues. Between the trimmed V and J ends, which lost 5 bases and 5 bases, there was a span of 16 bases. CDR1 SEHNR and CDR2 FQNEAQ come from the germline V gene (reference sequence).

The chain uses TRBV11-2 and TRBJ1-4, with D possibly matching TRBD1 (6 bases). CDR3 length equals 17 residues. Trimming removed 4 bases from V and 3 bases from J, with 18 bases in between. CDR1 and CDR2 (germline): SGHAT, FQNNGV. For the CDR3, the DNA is TGTGCCAGCAGCTCTACCGGGACAAGGGCTCCTAATGAAAAACTGTTTTTT. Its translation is CASSSTGTRAPNEKLFF.

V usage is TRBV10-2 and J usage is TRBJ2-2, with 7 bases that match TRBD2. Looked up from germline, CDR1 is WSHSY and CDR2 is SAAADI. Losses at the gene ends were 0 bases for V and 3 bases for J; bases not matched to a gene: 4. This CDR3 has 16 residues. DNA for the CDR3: TGCGCCAGCAGTGAGTCGGCGGGAGCGTACACCGGGGAGCTGTTTTTT. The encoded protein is CASSESAGAYTGELFF.

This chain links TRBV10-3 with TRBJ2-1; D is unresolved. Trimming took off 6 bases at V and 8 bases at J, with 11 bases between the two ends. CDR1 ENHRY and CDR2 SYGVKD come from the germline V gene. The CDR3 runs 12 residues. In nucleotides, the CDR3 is TGTGCCATCAGCGACATCTTGGATGAGCAGTTCTTC. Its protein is CAISDILDEQFF.